This T cell receptor beta chain is drawn from a study of blood T cell repertoires in COVID-19 (dated by TCRdb to 2018 to 2020). In the study overall: Samples from collaborators originated in the United States, Italy and Spain and spanned both the acute and convalescent phases of COVID-19. The prospective study material was composed of cDNA or gDNA derived from T cells, B-cell-depleted T cells, or PBMCs. Subjects who had been exposed to COVID-19, were actively infected with it, or had recovered from it provided the deeply sampled blood TCRbeta repertoires that made up the dataset. A freely available public database, intended as a resource for researchers studying the immune response to SARS-CoV-2, is where the repertoires were released. The samples were drawn from the first 160 participants of the ongoing ImmuneRACE study and from 1,200 or so subjects provided by 6 global collaborators. Nearly every sample came with metadata listing a de-identified subject ID, COVID-19 status, age in years and sex. Where available, HLA class I and class II types were obtained from metadata supplied by the sample provider rather than from assay-based typing. General study outcomes and caveats: The quantity of clinical and demographic metadata differed by source and by participant and was supplied without curation.

With regard to this clone: Its antigen target is currently unknown. There are no base qualities to consult, and no much larger clone falls within one base.

Enrolling through a virtual design, the prospective study's participants ranged in age from roughly 18 to 95 years and lived across 20 to 25 United States geographic areas. Cohort assignment in the prospective study relied on participant-reported clinical history from a screening survey and a study questionnaire. Recovered participants in ImmuneRACE Cohort 3 were defined as having two consecutive negative NP/OP PCR tests, clearance from a healthcare professional, or resolution of symptoms. Mobile phlebotomists in the prospective study collected whole blood, serum and a nasopharyngeal or oropharyngeal swab from every participant. Over an approximately two-month period, participants in the prospective study had the option of providing additional blood draws and questionnaires. Prospective study blood samples were shipped either frozen or at room temperature before DNA extraction. CDR1 SGHNT and CDR2 YYREEE were looked up in the germline V gene (reference sequence). The CDR3 holds 16 amino acids from the cysteine to the phenylalanine. Just the 48-base CDR3 DNA is kept, in frame starting at base 1. Ends trimmed: V by 7 bases, J by 7 bases; bases unmatched to a gene: 11.

The immunoSEQ Assay, a bias-controlled multiplex PCR, was used to amplify TCRbeta CDR3 regions from genomic DNA. The study's own analysis went as follows. The number of nucleated cells in each sample was estimated from the amplification of reference gene primers within the assay. To quantify the absolute abundance of each unique TCRbeta CDR3 rearrangement, sequence reads were collapsed and filtered. For each sample, productive Simpson clonality was calculated as the square root of Simpson's diversity index over productive rearrangements. The table was pulled from immuneACCESS by TCRdb, which kept in-frame rearrangements only. Such tables lose some clones; where checked, under half of the loss comes from unresolved V genes, and the rest has no known cause. V and J calls and clone size are those listed in that table; D and trimming were worked out from the DNA. Present in this sample are roughly 330,000 clones, about 90% of which were seen just once. The top ten clones comprise under 5.5% of the sample.

This TCR was sampled from a woman aged 25 to 39 who had recovered from COVID-19. The chain is encoded by TRBV5-4 joined to TRBJ2-2, with TRBD2 matching 12 junction bases. Input material: PBMCs or T cells enriched from blood (not recorded which). The nucleotide sequence is given as TGTGCCAGCCCCCACCCTAGCGGGGGGGCGGGCGGGGAGCTGTTTTTT. It translates to CASPHPSGGAGGELFF.